The sequence of this TCR beta chain was determined in a study of early T cells in non-severe SARS-CoV-2 infection. In the study overall: The authors sequenced bulk RNA from unsorted whole blood, leaving chains unpaired. Study-wide results and limits: VDJdb matching skewed toward anti-spike CD8 responses, missing private and CD4 specificities.

The sample holds many counts of this clonotype. The antigen is undetermined. The V gene lost 9 bases and the J gene lost 0 bases, with 18 bases spanning the gap. Germline V gene sequence: CDR1 KGHDR, CDR2 SFDVKD. This CDR3 region has 16 residues. Each cDNA molecule carried a unique molecular identifier. TCRdb reprocessed the 5' RACE reads with MiXCR, giving one entry per CDR3 protein. The sample includes just over 80,000 distinct CDR3 sequences, roughly an eighth of them seen just once. Sequences were obtained from whole blood. This sequence originates from an adult who was a healthcare worker with PCR-confirmed SARS-CoV-2 infection or an uninfected control (not recorded which). This sequence joins TRBV24-1 and TRBJ2-3; perhaps TRBD2 as D (6 bases). The CDR3 region has the DNA TGTGCCACCTCTTCCGGGGGACGGAGTAGCACAGATACGCAGTATTTT. This translates into CATSSGGRSSTDTQYF.